The clone carrying this T cell receptor beta chain showed up many times. The antigen is unknown. The sample is drawn from a study of T cell repertoires in cytomegalovirus infection. Study summary: In public TCR beta signatures, there were indications of both CMV infection and matching HLA type. Study findings and constraints: Identification of carriers of CMV plus the relevant HLA was performed using cumulative public TCR beta family frequency. HLA-C-restricted CMV clonotypes gave the most frequent clonotype in two of eight donors.

The length of the CDR3 is 15 residues. Trimming removed 5 bases from V and 1 base from J, with 12 bases in between. From germline, CDR1 is SGHTA and CDR2 FQGNSA. TCRdb independently ran MiXCR on the reads; one entry per CDR3 protein. This repertoire shows fewer than 300,000 distinct CDR3 sequences, roughly 23% found once; its top ten account for approximately 15%. V and J are TRBV7-2 and TRBJ1-5, with a weak D call TRBD1 (6 bases). Sequenced input: PBMCs. This TCR came from a human donor in good health (CMV status not recorded). Some clones in this sample may be carry-over from other donors' samples. Here the CDR3 DNA reads TGTGCCAGCAGCGTCCAAAGGGGGAGCAATCAGCCCCAGCATTTT. It encodes CASSVQRGSNQPQHF.